This TCR beta chain was captured in a study of shared clonotypes between healthy human individuals. Overall study: The donor group consisted of two women and a few men, aged 18 to 49. General observations from the study: A small donor pool kept down the genetic and exposure-history diversity that was represented. Memory subsets generally showed smaller estimated richness than naive subsets did.

Concerning this clone: Its antigen remains unidentified.

In the original processing: Junction-only sequences without quality scores were provided by ImmunoSEQ, so filtering was different. The repertoire was sequenced with immunoSEQ multiplex PCR; TCRdb's copy has only in-frame clones and lacks some. That table furnishes V, J and clone size, whereas the DNA furnished D and trimming. This table holds some 1 million clones, 65% to 75% found once. The CDR3 runs 16 residues. Losses at the gene ends were 4 bases for V and 7 bases for J; bases not matched to a gene: 12. CDR1 SGHAT and CDR2 FQNNGV come from the germline V gene. The origin of this receptor is a man between 18 and 29 years old in good health. Input material: memory CD4+ T cells sorted from blood. Subset defined: CD45RA-negative fraction. The genes are TRBV11-2 and TRBJ2-2, with 7 bases aligning to TRBD2. CDR3 nucleotides: TGTGCCAGCAGCTCCTCCGACGCGGGAGTATACGGGGAGCTGTTTTTT. Translated: CASSSSDAGVYGELFF.